The text below deals with one T cell receptor beta chain. These data originate in a study of technical replicates of blood from several donors. Sequenced by immunoSEQ multiplex PCR; TCRdb stores in-frame clones only, minus some. The table lists roughly 60,000 clones, about 87% of them singletons, with more than 4.5% in the top ten. Sequences were obtained from PBMCs. This clonotype was sampled from a human donor in good health. Some clones in this sample may be carry-over from other donors' samples.

CDR3 amino acids: CASSLSRGTGELFF. In DNA, the CDR3 is TGTGCCAGCAGCTTATCTCGGGGCACCGGGGAGCTGTTTTTT. V gene TRBV7-3 combines with J gene TRBJ2-2, with D possibly being TRBD2 (5 bases). The length of the CDR3 is 14 residues. V gave up 2 bases and J gave up 4 bases, with 8 bases separating them. Germline assignment: CDR1 SGHTA and CDR2 FQGTGA.